This section outlines one T cell receptor (beta chain) sequence together with its context. This sample's treatment: preoperative locoregional IRX-2 cytokine immunotherapy. Samples came from a phase Ib trial of preoperative locoregional IRX-2 cytokine immunotherapy. Profiled with immunoSEQ multiplex PCR; TCRdb holds only in-frame clones, not every one. The profile shows tens of thousands of clones, roughly four fifths of them singletons. This entry is derived from a study of preoperative IRX-2 immunotherapy in early breast cancer. Germline V lookup: CDR1 LNHDA, CDR2 SQIVND (reference sequence). Trimming left V 4 bases short and J 3 bases short, with 13 bases between. CDR3 length: 14 amino acids.

This sample comprised lymph node tissue, obtained after IRX-2 immunotherapy. This receptor was obtained from a human donor with breast cancer. The chain couples TRBV19 to TRBJ2-7; D unresolved. The CDR3 spells CASSRTEPIYEQYF. CDR3 in DNA: TGTGCCAGTAGTAGGACCGAGCCTATCTACGAGCAGTACTTC.